This TCR beta chain comes out of a study of T cells in Graves' hyperthyroidism and ophthalmopathy. Study-wide results and limits: The majority of expanded thyroid clonotypes above 0.001 also appeared in blood. It was a median 6.5 months before onset that the model predicted ophthalmopathy.

This clonotype turned up a few times. The antigen is undetermined. Absence of ophthalmopathy progression within 18 months defined stable Graves' hyperthyroidism. Hyperthyroidism was newly diagnosed in patients aged 18 to 65 (duration under 2 months). Amplified TCR beta CDR3 regions came from RNA transcripts. The primer set for the first-round RT-PCR of the TCR CDR3 was HTBI. In TCRdb, the multiplex PCR reads were re-called with MiXCR into one record per CDR3 protein. There are 300,000 to 450,000 distinct CDR3 sequences in the sample; around 14% occur only once, and 30% to 35% lies in the top ten. CDR3 length: 22 amino acids. Germline V gene data show CDR1 as MGHDK and CDR2 as SYGVNS. Trimming cost V 6 bases and J 8 bases, with 40 bases left between them.

Sequenced: blood. This sequence originates from a woman in her 30s with Graves' hyperthyroidism. The chain links TRBV25-1 to TRBJ1-4, with a tentative D call TRBD1 (5 bases). The CDR3 region has the DNA TGTGCCAGCAGCTCCCAACCCCTCCGGGACTCGATGCGAAAAATGACGAGGGAAAAACTGTTTTTT. Its protein product is CASSSQPLRDSMRKMTREKLFF.